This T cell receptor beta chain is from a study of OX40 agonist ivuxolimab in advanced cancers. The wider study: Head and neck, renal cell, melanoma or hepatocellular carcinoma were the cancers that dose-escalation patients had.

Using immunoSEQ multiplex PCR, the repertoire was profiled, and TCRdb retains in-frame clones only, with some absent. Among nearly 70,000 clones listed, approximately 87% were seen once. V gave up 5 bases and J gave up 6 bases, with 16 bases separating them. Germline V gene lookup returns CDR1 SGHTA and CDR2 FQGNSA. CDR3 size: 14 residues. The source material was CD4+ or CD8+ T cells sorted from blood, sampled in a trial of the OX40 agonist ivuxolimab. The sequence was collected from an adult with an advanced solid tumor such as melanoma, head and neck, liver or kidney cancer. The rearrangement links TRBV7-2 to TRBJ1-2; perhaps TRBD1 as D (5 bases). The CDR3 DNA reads TGTGCCAGCAGCCCCCAAGTACTCAGGGATGGCTACACCTTC. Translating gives CASSPQVLRDGYTF.